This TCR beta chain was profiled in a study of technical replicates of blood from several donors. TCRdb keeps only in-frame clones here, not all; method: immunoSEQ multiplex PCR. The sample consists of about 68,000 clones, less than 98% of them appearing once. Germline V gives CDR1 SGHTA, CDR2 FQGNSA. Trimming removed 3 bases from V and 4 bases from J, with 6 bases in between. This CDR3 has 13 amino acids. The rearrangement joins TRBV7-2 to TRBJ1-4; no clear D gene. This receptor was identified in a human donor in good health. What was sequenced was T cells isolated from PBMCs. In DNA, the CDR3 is TGTGCCAGCAGCTTGGGGAGTAATGAAAAACTGTTTTTT. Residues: CASSLGSNEKLFF. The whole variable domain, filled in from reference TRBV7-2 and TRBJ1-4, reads GAGVSQSPSNKVTEKGKDVELRCDPISGHTALYWYRQSLGQGLEFLIYFQGNSAPDKSGLPSDRFSAERTGGSVSTLTIQRTQQEDSAVYLCASSLGSNEKLFFGSGTQLSVL.